These T cell receptor beta chains were read from a single sample in a study of tumor-infiltrating lymphocytes in primary liver carcinoma. TCRdb ran MiXCR on the multiplex PCR reads and lists one entry per CDR3 protein. The table lists about 330,000 distinct CDR3 sequences, roughly two thirds of them singletons, with 5.5% to 8% in the top ten. Input material: peripheral blood. These receptors were taken from a man aged 35 to 55 with primary liver carcinoma and hepatitis B virus infection. Both conserved end residues are part of each CDR3. D genes are given only for firm matches. Where a row states a size, it is once, few, many or the class of an expanded clone; other rows omit it.

V	D	size	J	DNA	CDR3
TRBV6-6	TRBD2	many	TRBJ2-7	TGTGCCAGCAGTTACGGGGGGGAGTTCTACGAGCAGTACTTC	CASSYGGEFYEQYF
TRBV6-5	.	.	TRBJ1-1	TGTGCCAGCAGTGGGACAAGGGTAAGGACTGAAGCTTTCTTT	CASSGTRVRTEAFF
TRBV11-1	TRBD2	.	TRBJ2-1	TGTGCCAGCATCTTATGTCTAGCGGGAGGGGCCAATGAGCAGTTCTTC	CASILCLAGGANEQFF
TRBV6-1	.	.	TRBJ2-1	TGTGCCAGCAGTGAACACTCAACAGCGCACAATGAGCAGTTCTTC	CASSEHSTAHNEQFF
TRBV5-1	.	.	TRBJ2-3	TGCGCCAGCAGCTCGGTCACAGATACGCAGTTTTTT	CASSSVTDTQFF
TRBV12-3/TRBV12-4	TRBD2	many	TRBJ2-5	TGTGCCAGCAGGGAGGGACTACCGGGAGCCCAGTACTTC	CASREGLPGAQYF
TRBV6-2/TRBV6-3	TRBD2	.	TRBJ2-2	TGTACCAGCAGTTACCAGCGGGACGGTGAGCTGTTTTTT	CTSSYQRDGELFF
TRBV5-1	.	once	TRBJ2-6	TGCGCCAGCAGCCATGGAGGGACCTCTGGGGCCAACGTCCTGACTTTC	CASSHGGTSGANVLTF
TRBV29-1	TRBD2	many	TRBJ2-7	TGCAGCGTTGCCGTGCTAGCGGGAGTTGGGGAGCAGTACTTC	CSVAVLAGVGEQYF
TRBV11-2	.	.	TRBJ2-3	TGTGCCAGCAGCTTCGTGACTTGGAGCACTGATACGCAGTATTTT	CASSFVTWSTDTQYF
TRBV6-2/TRBV6-3	.	many	TRBJ2-7	TGTGCCAGCAGAATCGGGGACGAGCAGTACTTC	CASRIGDEQYF
TRBV11-2	TRBD2	once	TRBJ2-7	TGTGCCAACACCTTGTGGACTAGCGATTACGAGCAGTACTTC	CANTLWTSDYEQYF
TRBV6-5	TRBD2	many	TRBJ2-1	TGTGCCAGCAGAAGCACTAGCGGGGCCTACAATGAGCAGTTCTTC	CASRSTSGAYNEQFF
TRBV12-3/TRBV12-4	.	.	TRBJ2-2	TGTGCCAGCAGGTGGGGGGGGGCGGACACCGGGGAGCTGTTTTTT	CASRWGGADTGELFF
TRBV4-1	.	.	TRBJ1-4	TGCGCCAGCAGCCAAGATCTATATCGGACCTTTAATGAAAAACTGTTTTTT	CASSQDLYRTFNEKLFF
TRBV11-3	TRBD2	once	TRBJ2-1	TGTGCCAGCACCCCCGGACTTCTAGCGGGAGATAAGTCTGATCAGTTCTTC	CASTPGLLAGDKSDQFF
TRBV6-1	TRBD1	.	TRBJ2-7	TGTGCCAACAGAGAAGCCGGGACAGGGCTCTACGAGCAGTATTTC	CANREAGTGLYEQYF
TRBV10-1	TRBD2	few	TRBJ2-3	TGCGCCAGCAGCGATGGGGGACTAGGCACAGATACGCAGTATTTT	CASSDGGLGTDTQYF
TRBV28	TRBD1	.	TRBJ1-1	TGTGCCAGCAGTTCGTGGGACAGGGCGAACACTGAAGCTTTCTTT	CASSSWDRANTEAFF
TRBV10-2	TRBD1	.	TRBJ1-1	TGCGCCAGCAGTGAACCACAGGGGTACACTGAAGCTTTCTTT	CASSEPQGYTEAFF
TRBV6-6	TRBD1	many	TRBJ2-7	TGTGCCAGCAGTTACGGGGACAGGTTCTACGAGCAGTACTTC	CASSYGDRFYEQYF
TRBV4-2	.	.	TRBJ2-3	TGTGATAACAGCAGCCGATCCGGGGGAATGGACACAGATACGCAGTATTTT	CDNSSRSGGMDTDTQYF
TRBV11-2	.	.	TRBJ2-5	TGTGCCAGCAGTTTAGGGGGACACCTACAAGGGACCCAGTACTTC	CASSLGGHLQGTQYF
TRBV6-2/TRBV6-3	.	many	TRBJ2-5	TGTGCCAGCAGCCCCGAGGCACAAGAGACCCAGTACTTC	CASSPEAQETQYF
TRBV11-1	.	.	TRBJ2-1	TGTGCCAGCAGTTTGGGAGGGGACAATGAGGAGTCCTTC	CASSLGGDNEESF
TRBV6-5	.	many	TRBJ1-5	TGTGCCAGCAGTTATTCTAATGGCAATCAGCCCCAGCATTTT	CASSYSNGNQPQHF
TRBV6-1	TRBD1	once	TRBJ1-1	TGTGCCAGCAGGCAACAGACAGGGGGTCTAAACGACGAAGCTTTCTTT	CASRQQTGGLNDEAFF
TRBV30	.	few	TRBJ1-3	TGTGCCTGGAGGACACTCTCTGGAAACACCATATATTTT	CAWRTLSGNTIYF
TRBV6-1	.	once	TRBJ2-4	TGTGCCAGCAGTCACTCTACCTCTCAGGTGGTAGGATTGTACTTT	CASSHSTSQVVGLYF
TRBV6-5	TRBD2	.	TRBJ2-1	TGTGCCAGCATCGGGACTAGCGGTTACAATGAGCAGTTCTTC	CASIGTSGYNEQFF
TRBV11-2	.	many	TRBJ2-1	TGTGCCAGCAGCAAACGTGGGAACTACAATGAGCAGTTCTTC	CASSKRGNYNEQFF
TRBV6-6	TRBD1	few	TRBJ1-1	TGTGCCAGCAGTCAGACAGGGACTGAAGCTTTCTTT	CASSQTGTEAFF
TRBV6-1	.	many	TRBJ2-2	TGTGCCAGCAGCGGGCCAGGCCAGGGGGGCACCGGGGAGCTGTTTTTT	CASSGPGQGGTGELFF
TRBV10-3	.	.	TRBJ2-6	TGTGCCATCTGTGAGACCTACCGACGGACCCTCTCTGGGCCCAACGTCCTGACTTTC	CAICETYRRTLSGPNVLTF
TRBV11-2	TRBD2	.	TRBJ2-1	TGCGCCAGCAGTAATGCGGGAGCGACTTACAATGAGCAGTTCTTC	CASSNAGATYNEQFF
TRBV4-3	TRBD2	.	TRBJ2-3	TGCACCAGAAGACAAAAGCGGGAGCGTGGATCAGATACGCCGTATTTT	CTRRQKRERGSDTPYF
TRBV12-3/TRBV12-4	.	few	TRBJ2-6	TGTGCCAGCAGCCAGGGGGGCGGTGGGGCCAACGTCCTGACTTTC	CASSQGGGGANVLTF
TRBV6-1	.	once	TRBJ2-7	TGTGCCAACAGTGAAGCGGCAGATGGCTACGAGCAGTACTTC	CANSEAADGYEQYF
TRBV11-2	.	.	TRBJ2-5	TGTGCCAGCAGCTCGCAACAGCGATCACAAGAGACCCAGTACTTC	CASSSQQRSQETQYF
TRBV14	TRBD2	.	TRBJ2-3	TGTGCCAGCAGCCACTGGACTAGCGGAGACACACATACGCAGTATTTT	CASSHWTSGDTHTQYF
TRBV24-1	TRBD2	.	TRBJ2-1	TGTGCCACCAGTGATTTGTGGACTAGCGGTTACAATGGGCAGTTCTTC	CATSDLWTSGYNGQFF